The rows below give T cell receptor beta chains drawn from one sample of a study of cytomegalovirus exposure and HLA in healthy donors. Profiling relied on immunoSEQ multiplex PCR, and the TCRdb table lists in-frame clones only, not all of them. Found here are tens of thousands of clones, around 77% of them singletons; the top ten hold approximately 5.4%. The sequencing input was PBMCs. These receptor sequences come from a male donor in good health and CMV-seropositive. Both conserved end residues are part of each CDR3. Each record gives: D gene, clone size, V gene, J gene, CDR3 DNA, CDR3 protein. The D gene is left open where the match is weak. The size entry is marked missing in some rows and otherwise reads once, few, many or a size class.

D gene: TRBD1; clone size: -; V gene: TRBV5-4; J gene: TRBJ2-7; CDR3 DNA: TGTGCCAGCAGCCTCCGGGACAGGGGGAACGAGCAGTACTTC; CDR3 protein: CASSLRDRGNEQYF
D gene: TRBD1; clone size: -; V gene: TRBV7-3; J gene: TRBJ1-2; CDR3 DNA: TGTGCCAGCAGCCTGGACAGGGTCGGCTACACCTTC; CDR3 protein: CASSLDRVGYTF
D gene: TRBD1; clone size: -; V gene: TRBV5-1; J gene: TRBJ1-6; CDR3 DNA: TGCGCCAGCAGCTCGACAGGGGACAGGGGCCAGATTTCACCCCTCCACTTT; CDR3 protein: CASSSTGDRGQISPLHF
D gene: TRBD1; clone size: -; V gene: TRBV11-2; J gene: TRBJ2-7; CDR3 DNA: TGTGCCAGCAGCCGGGACAGGGGGTACGAGCAGTACTTC; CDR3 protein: CASSRDRGYEQYF
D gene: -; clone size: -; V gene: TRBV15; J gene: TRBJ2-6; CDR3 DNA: TGTGCCACCAGCAGAGATTCAGGGTGGGTGGGGGCCAACGTCCTGACTTTC; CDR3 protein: CATSRDSGWVGANVLTF
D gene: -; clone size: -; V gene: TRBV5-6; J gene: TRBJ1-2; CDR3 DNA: TGTGCCAGCAGCAAATTTCAGGGCTACACCTTC; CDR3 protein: CASSKFQGYTF
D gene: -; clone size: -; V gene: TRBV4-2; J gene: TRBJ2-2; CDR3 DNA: TGTGCCAGCAGCCCGGACGGCGGAGGCGGCCCCGGGGAGCTGTTTTTT; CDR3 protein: CASSPDGGGGPGELFF
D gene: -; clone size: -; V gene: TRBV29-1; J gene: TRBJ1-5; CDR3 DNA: TGCAGCGTGACGGACAGCAACAATCAGCCCCAGCATTTT; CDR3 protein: CSVTDSNNQPQHF
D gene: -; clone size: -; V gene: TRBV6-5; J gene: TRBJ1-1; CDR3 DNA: TGTGCCAGCAGTTGGACAGACAGGACTGAAGCTTTCTTT; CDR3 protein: CASSWTDRTEAFF
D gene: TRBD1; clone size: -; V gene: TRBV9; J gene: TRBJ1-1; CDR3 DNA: TGTGCCAGCAGCTTCACAGGGGGGGGTGCGGAAGAAGCTTTCTTT; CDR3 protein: CASSFTGGGAEEAFF
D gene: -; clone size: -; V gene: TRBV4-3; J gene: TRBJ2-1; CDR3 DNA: TGCGCCAGCAGCCCGAATCTAGTAAATGAGCAGTTCTTC; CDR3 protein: CASSPNLVNEQFF
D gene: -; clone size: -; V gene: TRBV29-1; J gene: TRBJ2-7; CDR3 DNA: TGCAGCGTTGAAGTACCCGGGGTACGCTACGAGCAGTACTTC; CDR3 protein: CSVEVPGVRYEQYF
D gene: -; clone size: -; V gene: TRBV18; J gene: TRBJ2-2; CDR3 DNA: TGTGCCAGCTCACCGACAGTAAACACCGGGGAGCTGTTTTTT; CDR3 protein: CASSPTVNTGELFF
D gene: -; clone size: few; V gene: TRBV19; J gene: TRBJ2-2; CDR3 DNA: TGTGCCAGTAGTAGGGCGCCGACAACGAACACCGGGGAGCTGTTTTTT; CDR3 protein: CASSRAPTTNTGELFF
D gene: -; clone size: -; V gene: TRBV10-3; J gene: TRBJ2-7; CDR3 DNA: TGTGCCATCAGTGAGGGGCAGGCCTCCTCCTACGAGCAGTACTTC; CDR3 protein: CAISEGQASSYEQYF
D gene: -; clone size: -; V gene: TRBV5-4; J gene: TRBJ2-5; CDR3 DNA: TGTGCCAGCAGCTTACCGGCCAGGGAGACCCAGTACTTC; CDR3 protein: CASSLPARETQYF
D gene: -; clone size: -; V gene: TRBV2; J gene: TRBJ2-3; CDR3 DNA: TGTGCCAGCAGTGAAAGGAGAGCTAGCACAGATACGCAGTATTTT; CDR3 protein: CASSERRASTDTQYF
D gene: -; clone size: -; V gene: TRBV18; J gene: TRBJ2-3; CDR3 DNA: TGTGCCAGCTCACCGGTCAAGGGGCAGATCGGTACGCAGTATTTT; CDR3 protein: CASSPVKGQIGTQYF
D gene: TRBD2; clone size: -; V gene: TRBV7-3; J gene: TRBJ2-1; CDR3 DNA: TGTGCCAGCAGCTTAAGGGCGGGGGGGTTCGACAATGAGCAGTTCTTC; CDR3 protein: CASSLRAGGFDNEQFF
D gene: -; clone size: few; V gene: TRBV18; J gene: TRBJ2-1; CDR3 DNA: TGTGCCAGCTCACCATCGACGGGATCTGGGCAGTTCTTC; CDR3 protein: CASSPSTGSGQFF
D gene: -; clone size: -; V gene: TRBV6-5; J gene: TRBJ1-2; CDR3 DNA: TGTGCCAGCAGTTACCGGCAGGTCTATGGCTACACCTTC; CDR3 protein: CASSYRQVYGYTF
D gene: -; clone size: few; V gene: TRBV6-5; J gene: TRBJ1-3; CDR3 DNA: TGTGCCAGCAGTTACGCCGGGGGGGTTGAAAACACCATATATTTT; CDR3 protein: CASSYAGGVENTIYF
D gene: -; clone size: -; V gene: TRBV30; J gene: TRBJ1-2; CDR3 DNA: TGTGCCTGGAGGGGGGGAGGCGGCTACACCTTC; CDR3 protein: CAWRGGGGYTF
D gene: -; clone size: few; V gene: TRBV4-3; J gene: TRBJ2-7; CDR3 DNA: TGCGCCAGCAGCCAAGAAAGGGGCACCTACGAGCAGTACTTC; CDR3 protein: CASSQERGTYEQYF
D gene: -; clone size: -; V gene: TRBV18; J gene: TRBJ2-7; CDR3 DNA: TGTGCCAGCTCACCGACGGGGTACGAGCAGTACTTC; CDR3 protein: CASSPTGYEQYF
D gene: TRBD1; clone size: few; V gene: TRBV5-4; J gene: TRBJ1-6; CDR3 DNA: TGTGCCAGCAGCCCTGCAGCGGACAGGGGGCTAAGTAGGGCCCTCCACTTT; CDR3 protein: CASSPAADRGLSRALHF
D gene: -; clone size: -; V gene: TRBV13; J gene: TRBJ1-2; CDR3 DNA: TGTGCCAGCAGCTTCACAGTTTCCCCCGATGGCTACACCTTC; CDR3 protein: CASSFTVSPDGYTF
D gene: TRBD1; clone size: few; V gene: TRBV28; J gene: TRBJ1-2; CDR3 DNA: TGTGCCAGCAGCTACAGGGGGGGCTACACCTTC; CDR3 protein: CASSYRGGYTF
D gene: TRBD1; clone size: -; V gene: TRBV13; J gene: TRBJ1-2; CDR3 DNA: TGTGCCAGCAGCCTGCGGGGACAGCCCCAAGCTAACTATGGCTACACCTTC; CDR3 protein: CASSLRGQPQANYGYTF
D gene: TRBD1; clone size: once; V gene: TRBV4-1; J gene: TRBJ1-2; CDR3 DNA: TGCGCCAGCAGCCCCGACAGGGGGCGAAGCGGCTACACCTTC; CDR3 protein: CASSPDRGRSGYTF
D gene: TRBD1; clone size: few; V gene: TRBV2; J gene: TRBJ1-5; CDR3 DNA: TGTGCCAGCAGTCGACAGGGTGTGGGTATCAGTCAGCCCCAGCATTTT; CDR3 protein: CASSRQGVGISQPQHF
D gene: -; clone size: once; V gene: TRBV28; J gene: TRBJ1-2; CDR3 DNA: TGTGCCAGCACCCGTACAGGGAACTATGGCTACACCTTC; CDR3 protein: CASTRTGNYGYTF
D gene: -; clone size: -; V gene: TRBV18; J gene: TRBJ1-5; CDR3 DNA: TGTGCCAGCTCACCAGAGCCAGGGGTAATGCAGCCCCAGCATTTT; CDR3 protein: CASSPEPGVMQPQHF
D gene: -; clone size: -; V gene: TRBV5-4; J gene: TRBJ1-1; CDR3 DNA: TGTGCCAGCAGCTCCGGGACTGAGTACACTGAAGCTTTCTTT; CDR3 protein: CASSSGTEYTEAFF
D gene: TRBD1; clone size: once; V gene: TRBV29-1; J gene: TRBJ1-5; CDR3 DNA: TGCAGCGTGGAAACGGGACAGAACAATCAGCCCCAGCATTTT; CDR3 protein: CSVETGQNNQPQHF
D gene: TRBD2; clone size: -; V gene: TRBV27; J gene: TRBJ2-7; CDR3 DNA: TGTGCCAGCAGTACGTGGGAGGGGTTAGAGGAGCAGTACTTC; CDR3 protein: CASSTWEGLEEQYF
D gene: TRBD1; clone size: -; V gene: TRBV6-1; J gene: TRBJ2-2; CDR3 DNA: TGTGCCAGCAGTGTGGGGACAGGGTCTGCCGGGGAGCTGTTTTTT; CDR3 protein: CASSVGTGSAGELFF
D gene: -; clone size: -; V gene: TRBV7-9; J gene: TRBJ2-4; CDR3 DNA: TGTGCCAGCAGCTTAGCGAGGTTAGAGCTAGCCAAAAACATTCAGTACTTC; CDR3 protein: CASSLARLELAKNIQYF
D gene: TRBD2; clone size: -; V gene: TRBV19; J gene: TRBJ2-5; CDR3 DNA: TGTGCCAGTAGTATCCTCGGACTAGCGGGGGGACAAGAGACCCAGTACTTC; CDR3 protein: CASSILGLAGGQETQYF
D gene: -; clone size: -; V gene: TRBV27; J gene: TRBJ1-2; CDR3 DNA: TGTGCCAGCAGTTTATCGCTAGGGGTAGGCGGCTACACCTTC; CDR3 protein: CASSLSLGVGGYTF
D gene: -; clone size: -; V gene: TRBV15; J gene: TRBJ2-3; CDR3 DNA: TGTGCCACCAGCAGAGAGAGGGTAGATACGCAGTATTTT; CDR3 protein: CATSRERVDTQYF
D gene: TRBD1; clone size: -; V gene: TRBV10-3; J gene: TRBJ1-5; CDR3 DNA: TGTGCCATCAGCCCGGGACAGGGTTTCGGTCAGCCCCAGCATTTT; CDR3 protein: CAISPGQGFGQPQHF
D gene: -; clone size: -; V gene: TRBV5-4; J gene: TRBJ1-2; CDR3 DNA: TGTGCCAGCAGCTTCGCAGGGGCCCGAAACTATGGCTACACCTTC; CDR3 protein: CASSFAGARNYGYTF
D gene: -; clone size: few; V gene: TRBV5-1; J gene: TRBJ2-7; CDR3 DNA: TGCGCCAGCAGCTTCGCGGGGGCAAACGAGCAGTACTTC; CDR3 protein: CASSFAGANEQYF
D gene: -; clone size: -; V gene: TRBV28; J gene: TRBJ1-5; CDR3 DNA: -; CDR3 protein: CASSPRTGVRPSIF
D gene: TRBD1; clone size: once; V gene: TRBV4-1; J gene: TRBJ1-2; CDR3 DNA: TGCGCCAGCAGCCAAGGGACAGGGACCGCTAACTATGGCTACACCTTC; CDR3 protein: CASSQGTGTANYGYTF
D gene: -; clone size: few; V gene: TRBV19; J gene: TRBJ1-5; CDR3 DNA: TGTGCCAGTAGTCCTTACGGGAGGGGGAACAATCAGCCCCAGCATTTT; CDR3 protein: CASSPYGRGNNQPQHF
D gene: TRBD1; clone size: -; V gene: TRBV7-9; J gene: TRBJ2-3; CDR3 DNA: TGTGCCAGCAGCTTGAGGACAGGGACAACAGATACGCAGTATTTT; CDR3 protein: CASSLRTGTTDTQYF
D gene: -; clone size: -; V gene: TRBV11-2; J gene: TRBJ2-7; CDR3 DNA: TGTGCCAGCAGCTGGAAGAGCGACTACGAGCAGTACTTC; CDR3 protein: CASSWKSDYEQYF
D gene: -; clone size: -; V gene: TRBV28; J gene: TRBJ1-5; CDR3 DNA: TGTGCCAGCAGTTTGGCCCAAGGGGGAACTCAGCCCCAGCATTTT; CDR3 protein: CASSLAQGGTQPQHF
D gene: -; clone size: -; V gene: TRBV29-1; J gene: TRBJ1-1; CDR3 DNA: TGCAGCGTTGGGGCGAACACTGAAGCTTTCTTT; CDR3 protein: CSVGANTEAFF